The T cell receptor beta chain described here comes from a study of T-cell memory formation after mild COVID-19. Study-wide points: CD8+ contracting clones occupied EMRA, while CD4+ ones occupied mainly CM and EM. The finding that pre-infection memory included some responding clones suggested that cross-reactive memory joined.

TCR alpha and TCR beta cDNA libraries with sample barcodes and UMIs came from 5'RACE using constant-segment primers. TCRdb reanalysed the 5' RACE reads using MiXCR and keeps one entry per CDR3 protein. The sample shows about 250,000 distinct CDR3 sequences, approximately 19% of them seen only once. CDR1 and CDR2 (germline): MNHNS, SASEGT. CDR3 size: 14 residues. The V and J ends lost 10 bases and 5 bases respectively, with 19 bases between them. As regards this clonotype: No antigen is known for it.

The receptor's source is a man between 18 and 29 years old who had mild COVID-19 (a few samples of this study predate the infection). Cell type and time point are not known. The chain links TRBV6-1 to TRBJ2-3; D tentatively reads TRBD1 or TRBD2 (5 bases each). Input material: PBMCs or a T cell subset sorted from them (not recorded which). As DNA, the CDR3 is TGTGCCACTACCCAGAGGGACCTAGGAGATACGCAGTATTTT. Protein sequence: CATTQRDLGDTQYF.